This T cell receptor beta chain stems from a study of CD8+ T cells in alopecia areata. Study-level background: The study gave treated patients oral tofacitinib at 5 to 10 mg twice daily.

Reverse transcription of extracted RNA yielded cDNA, which provided the sequencing template. Method: immunoSEQ multiplex PCR; TCRdb's copy keeps in-frame clones and lacks some. The data contain fewer than 250,000 clones, approximately 45% of them seen just once; the ten biggest clones take up over 2%. The treatment is: oral pan-JAK inhibitor, 5-10 mg twice daily. The CDR3 has 16 residues. Germline V gene lookup returns CDR1 LNHNV and CDR2 YYDKDF (reference sequence). Trimming cost V 0 bases and J 2 bases, with 14 bases left between them. The material was CD4+ T cells sorted from blood, obtained around week 36, from a patient treated with tofacitinib. This TCR came from a human donor with alopecia areata. The chain uses TRBV15 and TRBJ2-7; D is unclear. This CDR3 reads CATSRDLSSETYEQYF. CDR3 DNA sequence: TGTGCCACCAGCAGAGATCTTTCGTCGGAAACCTACGAGCAGTACTTC.